This T cell receptor beta chain was identified in a study of CXCR3-negative and CXCR3-positive naive CD8 T cells (dated by TCRdb to the late 2010s). About the full investigation: In total, some 140 million TRB reads were obtained, which works out to roughly 1.5 +/- 0.3 million reads per library. For the TRBV-TRBJ cluster analysis, the naive subsets came from 5 or 6 donors, while the memory cells came from 3 donors. Diversity and physicochemical repertoire analyses covered 10 to 11 donors pooled from two independent experiments. The paper's findings and limits, for the study overall: Repertoire diversity was comparably high in both naive subsets but much lower in memory CD8+ T cells. Surface CD5, linked to self-reactivity in mice, was comparable between naive subsets; TCR interaction strength was therefore also inferred from TRB CDR3 physicochemical properties. Naive CXCR3-negative and CXCR3-positive cells from the same donor showed similar TRBV-TRBJ usage, whereas memory cells showed distinct patterns. Freshly isolated PBMCs were used for most assays because CXCR3 expression went down partially after cryopreservation. TRB CDR3s from CXCR3-positive naive cells showed higher hydrophobicity (lower Kidera factor 4), lower energy, and higher strength and volume indices than CXCR3-negative naive cells.

As encoded in the germline V gene, CDR1 is MNHEY while CDR2 is SVGAGI. The CDR3 spans 14 residues, from the cysteine through the phenylalanine. The DNA sequence is not available. Each CD8+ T cell subset was flow-sorted in triplicate, with roughly 310,000 cells per subset placed directly into RLT lysis buffer. Naive CD8+ T cells were defined stringently as CD45RO-CCR7+CD27+CD95- to exclude memory contaminants. Using standard density gradient centrifugation, peripheral blood mononuclear cells were isolated from buffy coats. Naive CXCR3-negative and CXCR3-positive CD8+ T cells were flow-sorted using a FACSAria III. Total RNA was extracted from sorted cells with an RNeasy Mini Kit. Comment on this clonotype: Its antigen remains undetermined.

The sample was run on a NextSeq 550. The Human TCR Profiling Kit (MiLaboratory) was used to make UMI-labeled 5' RACE TRB cDNA libraries. The full amount of extracted RNA was used for cDNA synthesis, and the full amount of resulting cDNA was used for PCR amplification. The libraries were made side by side, with each library going through the same number of PCR cycles. As for how the authors treated the data: About 53,000 +/- 9,400 unique UMI-labeled TRB cDNA molecules per library were extracted with MIGEC and MiXCR, with at least two reads per UMI required. An average of 40,000 +/- 10,000 functional in-frame TRB CDR3 nucleotide clonotypes without stop codons was found per library. After each sample was downsampled to 5000 UMI-labeled TRB molecules, VDJtools was used to calculate diversity metrics such as normalized Shannon-Wiener and Chao1. For the central five CDR3 residues, VDJtools calculated physicochemical properties weighted by clonotype size, namely interaction energy, strength, volume and Kidera factor 4. Reads reprocessed by TCRdb are summarized as one entry per CDR3 protein sequence, and DNA is absent. Here the V and J calls rest on TCRdb's processing, not on the authors' analysis. This sample's table contains 75,000 or so distinct CDR3 sequences. Together, the top ten hold around 1.6% of the sample.

The origin of this receptor is a human donor in good health. Some clones in this sample may be carry-over from other donors' samples. Recombination linked TRBV6-5 to TRBJ2-7. The source material was naive CXCR3- CD8+ T cells from blood. The intended sense of this specimen's cell subset or site label: CD45RO-CCR7+CD27+CD95- naive CD8+ T cells lacking CXCR3 (TNR3-). The CDR3 region: CASSYSRGTYEQYF.